This TCR beta chain is drawn from a study of blood T cell repertoires in COVID-19. V lost 6 bases to trimming and J lost 0 bases, with 18 bases between them. The germline gives CDR1 LNHDA, CDR2 SQIVND (reference sequence). The CDR3 spans 17 residues. This clone was seen repeatedly, ten times or more. Sequenced by immunoSEQ multiplex PCR; TCRdb stores in-frame clones only, minus some. In the table there are approximately 59,000 clones, around 92% of which are singletons. The sample comprised peripheral blood. The receptor's source is a human donor in a cohort sampled during active COVID-19. The chain employs TRBV19 and TRBJ2-1; possibly TRBD2 for D (5 bases). The DNA of the CDR3 is TGTGCCAGTAGCATCGGGTCCGGGGATTTCTCCTACAATGAGCAGTTCTTC. It codes for CASSIGSGDFSYNEQFF.